The clone carrying this T cell receptor (beta chain) has just a few counts. Its cognate antigen is unknown. The data stem from a study of T cells after yellow fever vaccination. It was through 5'RACE template switching that TCR cDNA was made, with a universal primer site and UMIs added. TCRdb redid the calling of the 5' RACE reads with MiXCR, one entry per CDR3 protein. Here the sample spans under 600,000 distinct CDR3 sequences, roughly 13% being singletons. Germline V gene data show CDR1 as SGHNT and CDR2 as YYREEE (reference sequence). The germline V and J ends were trimmed by 4 bases and 0 bases, with 11 bases remaining between them. The CDR3 totals 15 residues. Notes on the study in general: Though weaker, the secondary response peaked faster, on day 5 versus 15. Clones from primary vaccination mostly reappeared after the booster (less than 98% CD4, 88% CD8). Contamination by abundant bulk-population clonotypes could be present in FACS-sorted repertoires.

The TCR originated in a man between 25 and 39 years old who received the YFV17D yellow fever vaccine. Sequenced here: PBMCs, sampled on the day of the yellow fever booster vaccination. The chain uses TRBV5-4 and TRBJ2-1; D is unclear. Written as DNA, the CDR3 is TGTGCCAGCAGCCCAGACGTTAGCTCCTACAATGAGCAGTTCTTC. Its translation: CASSPDVSSYNEQFF. Complete variable domain (other parts from reference TRBV5-4 and TRBJ2-1): ETGVTQSPTHLIKTRGQQVTLRCSSQSGHNTVSWYQQALGQGPQFIFQYYREEENGRGNFPPRFSGLQFPNYSSELNVNALELDDSALYLCASSPDVSSYNEQFFGPGTRLTVL.